This TCR beta chain was documented in a study of CD8+ T cells in alopecia areata. Study-wide points: The study also sequences resident alphabeta T cells of normal skin in scalp samples. Normal scalp had lower clonality than lesional scalp, with alopecia totalis/universalis lesions showing this most strongly.

Isolation of CD4+ and CD8+ T cells from PBMCs was achieved by sorting. On this clone: Its antigen is unidentified.

Investigators isolated RNA and reverse transcribed it into cDNA to act as the sequencing template. Assay: immunoSEQ multiplex PCR; the TCRdb copy retains only in-frame clones and omits some. The data hold approximately 98,000 clones, with 59% observed a single time. CDR1 and CDR2 from the germline V gene are GTSNPN and SVGIG (reference sequence). V lost 3 bases and J lost 13, with 28 bases in between. There are 15 residues in the CDR3. The origin of this receptor is a human donor in good health. The chain uses TRBV30 and TRBJ2-7; D could derive from TRBD1 or TRBD2 (5 bases each). The sample was CD8+ T cells sorted from blood. This chain's CDR3 is CAWSGTSGQPLVHYF. The CDR3 nucleotides read TGTGCCTGGAGCGGAACCTCGGGGCAGCCACTAGTACACTACTTC. The full variable domain, with the rest looked up from reference TRBV30 and TRBJ2-7, is SQTIHQWPATLVQPVGSPLSLECTVEGTSNPNLYWYRQAAGRGLQLLFYSVGIGQISSEVPQNLSASRPQDRQFILSSKKLLLSDSGFYLCAWSGTSGQPLVHYFGPGTRLTVT.